Listed here are 3 T cell receptor beta chains from one sample, sequenced in a study of identical twins. A single record per CDR3 protein comes from TCRdb applying MiXCR to the 5' RACE reads. The table lists about 700,000 distinct CDR3 sequences, 5.5% to 6.5% of them singletons. Material: naive T cells sorted from blood. These receptors came from a man aged 18 to 35 in good health.

This clonotype came up many times. The genes are TRBV7-2 and TRBJ2-3, with no clear D. This CDR3 comprises 13 residues. The V gene lost 2 bases and the J gene lost 2 bases, with 5 bases spanning the gap. From germline, CDR1 is SGHTA and CDR2 FQGNSA. The CDR3: CASSLTTTDTQYF. The CDR3 DNA sequence: TGTGCCAGCAGCTTAACCACCACAGATACGCAGTATTTT.

This chain connects TRBV19 to TRBJ1-2; a weak D match, TRBD1 (5 bases). The CDR3 covers 15 residues. CDR1 is LNHDA, CDR2 SQIVND, per germline (reference sequence). Trimming left V 2 bases short and J 6 bases short, with 16 bases between. Here the CDR3 reads CASSIYQGSWNGYTF. CDR3 nucleotide sequence: TGTGCCAGTAGTATATATCAGGGTTCTTGGAATGGCTACACCTTC. The full variable domain, completed using reference TRBV19 and TRBJ1-2, is DGGITQSPKYLFRKEGQNVTLSCEQNLNHDAMYWYRQDPGQGLRLIYYSQIVNDFQKGDIAEGYSVSREKKESFPLTVTSAQKNPTAFYLCASSIYQGSWNGYTFGSGTRLTVV.

The V call is TRBV5-1, the J call TRBJ1-2; tentatively, D is TRBD1 (6 bases). The CDR3 is made up of 15 amino acids. Trimming left V 4 bases short and J 3 bases short, with 16 bases between. Looked up from germline, CDR1 is SGHRS and CDR2 is YFSETQ. Here the CDR3 reads CASSATRTDDYGYTF. DNA of the CDR3: TGCGCCAGCAGCGCAACAAGGACAGATGACTATGGCTACACCTTC.